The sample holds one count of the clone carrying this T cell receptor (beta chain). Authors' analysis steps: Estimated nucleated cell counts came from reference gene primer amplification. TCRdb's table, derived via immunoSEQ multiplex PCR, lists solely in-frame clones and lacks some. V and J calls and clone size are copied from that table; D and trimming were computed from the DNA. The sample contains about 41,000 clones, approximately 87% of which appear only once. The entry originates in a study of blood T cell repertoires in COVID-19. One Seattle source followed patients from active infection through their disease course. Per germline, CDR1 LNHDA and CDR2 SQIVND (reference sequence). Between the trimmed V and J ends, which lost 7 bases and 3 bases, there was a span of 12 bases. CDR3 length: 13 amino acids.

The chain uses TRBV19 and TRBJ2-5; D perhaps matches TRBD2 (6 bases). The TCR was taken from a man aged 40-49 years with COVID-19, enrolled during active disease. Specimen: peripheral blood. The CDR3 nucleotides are TGTGCCAGTACCCGGAGGGGAGAAGAGACCCAGTACTTC. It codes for CASTRRGEETQYF.